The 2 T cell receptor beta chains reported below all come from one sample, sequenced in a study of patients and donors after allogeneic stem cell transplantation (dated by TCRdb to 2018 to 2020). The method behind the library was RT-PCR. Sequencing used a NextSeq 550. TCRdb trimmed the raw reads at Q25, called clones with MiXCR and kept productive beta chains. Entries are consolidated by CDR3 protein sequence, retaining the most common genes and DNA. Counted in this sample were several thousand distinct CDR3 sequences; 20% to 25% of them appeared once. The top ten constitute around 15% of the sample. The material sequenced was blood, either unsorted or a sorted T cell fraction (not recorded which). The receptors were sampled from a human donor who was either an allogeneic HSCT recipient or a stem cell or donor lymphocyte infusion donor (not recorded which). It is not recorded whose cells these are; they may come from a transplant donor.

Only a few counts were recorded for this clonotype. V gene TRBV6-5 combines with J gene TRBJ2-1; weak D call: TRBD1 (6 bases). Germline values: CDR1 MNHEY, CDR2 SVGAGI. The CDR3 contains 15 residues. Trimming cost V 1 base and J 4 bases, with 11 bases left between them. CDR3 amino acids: CASSYLRTEYNEQFF. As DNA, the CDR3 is TGTGCCAGCAGTTACTTGCGGACAGAGTACAATGAGCAGTTCTTC.

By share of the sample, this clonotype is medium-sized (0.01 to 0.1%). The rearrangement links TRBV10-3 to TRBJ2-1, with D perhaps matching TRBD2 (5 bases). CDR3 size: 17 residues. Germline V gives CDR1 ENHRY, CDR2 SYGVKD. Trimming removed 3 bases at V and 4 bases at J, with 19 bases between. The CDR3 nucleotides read TGTGCCATCAGTGAACCGGGGTCCTACATAAGTTACAATGAGCAGTTCTTC. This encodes CAISEPGSYISYNEQFF.